These 8 T cell receptor beta chains came from one sample sequenced in a study of blood T cell repertoires in COVID-19. The protocol was immunoSEQ multiplex PCR, while the TCRdb copy is restricted to in-frame clones and leaves out a portion. The sample lists some 83,000 clones, about 78% occurring once. Source material: peripheral blood. The receptors derive from a woman aged 80 or over with acute or convalescent COVID-19.

This chain links TRBV6-6 with TRBJ1-5; a weak D match, TRBD1 (5 bases). Deletions cut 2 bases from V and 7 bases from J, with 12 bases between. Germline lookup yields CDR1 MNHNY and CDR2 SVGAGI (reference sequence). CDR3 length: 14 amino acids. The CDR3 DNA is TGTGCCAGCAGTTACGAGGCAGGGCGCCAGCCCCAGCATTTT. This sequence encodes CASSYEAGRQPQHF.

The chain employs TRBV5-4 and TRBJ2-5, with 7 bases matching TRBD1. Germline CDR1 reads SGHNT; CDR2 reads YYREEE (reference sequence). V lost 4 bases and J lost 2; bases outside the gene matches: 5. The CDR3 sequence is 14 residues long. The CDR3 loop reads CASSNKQGQETQYF. The CDR3 DNA reads as TGTGCCAGCAGCAACAAACAGGGGCAAGAGACCCAGTACTTC. Using reference TRBV5-4 and TRBJ2-5 for the parts outside the CDR3, the full variable domain is ETGVTQSPTHLIKTRGQQVTLRCSSQSGHNTVSWYQQALGQGPQFIFQYYREEENGRGNFPPRFSGLQFPNYSSELNVNALELDDSALYLCASSNKQGQETQYFGPGTRLLVL.

CDR3 nucleotides: TGTGCCAGCCAGGGGCGTCTATCTGAAGCTTTCTTT. Its protein is CASQGRLSEAFF. V and J are TRBV28 and TRBJ1-1; tentatively, D is TRBD1 (6 bases). The V end lost 8 bases, the J end lost 6 bases, and 13 bases lay between the germline ends. CDR3 length: 12 residues. Germline V CDR1 and CDR2: MDHEN, SYDVKM.

The count of this clone is one. The CDR3 loop is CASSATTVLATSTDTQYF. The CDR3 bases are TGCGCCAGCAGCGCCACGACCGTACTAGCGACTAGCACAGATACGCAGTATTTT. The chain recombines TRBV5-1 with TRBJ2-3; 7 bases are a match to TRBD2. This CDR3 is 18 amino acids long. The J segment lost 0 bases and the V segment lost 4 bases, leaving 14 bases of the junction unmatched. CDR1 is SGHRS, CDR2 YFSETQ, per germline.

The chain couples TRBV12-5 to TRBJ2-7; 9 nucleotides align to TRBD1. The CDR3 sequence is 15 residues long. Germline V gene data show CDR1 as LGHNT and CDR2 as FRNRAP. With 5 bases clipped from V and 6 bases from J, the junction kept 11 bases outside the gene matches. CDR3 bases: TGTGCTAGTGGTCCCGGACAGGGGAGATCTAGCGAGCAGTACTTC. Its translation is CASGPGQGRSSEQYF.

The rearrangement links TRBV9 to TRBJ2-3, with 9 bases fitting TRBD2. The CDR3 is 17 residues long. J was trimmed by 3 bases and V by 0 bases; bases with no gene match: 8. Germline V gene sequence: CDR1 SGDLS, CDR2 YYNGEE. The CDR3 loop reads CASSVGISSGATDTQYF. CDR3 in DNA: TGTGCCAGCAGCGTAGGGATCTCTAGCGGGGCAACAGATACGCAGTATTTT.

The chain has TRBV4-2 and TRBJ2-2; 9 nucleotides align to TRBD2. The CDR3 runs 18 residues. Germline-derived CDR1 and CDR2 are LGHNA and YNFKEQ. Unmatched junction bases numbered 10, after V lost 0 bases and J lost 5 bases. The CDR3 bases are TGTGCCAGCAGCCAAGAATTTGGCGGGGGGGCTGAGACCGGGGAGCTGTTTTTT. Encoded protein: CASSQEFGGGAETGELFF.

This chain links TRBV5-1 with TRBJ2-3; 15 bases match TRBD2. CDR3 size: 16 residues. The V gene's germline CDR1 is SGHRS and CDR2 YFSETQ. V was pared by 4 bases and J by 5 bases, with 5 bases of the junction left unmatched. In DNA form, the CDR3 reads TGCGCCAGCAGCACGGGGACTAGCGGGGGGTTAGATACGCAGTATTTT. The encoded protein is CASSTGTSGGLDTQYF. The complete variable domain, with remaining parts taken from reference TRBV5-1 and TRBJ2-3, reads KAGVTQTPRYLIKTRGQQVTLSCSPISGHRSVSWYQQTPGQGLQFLFEYFSETQRNKGNFPGRFSGRQFSNSRSEMNVSTLELGDSALYLCASSTGTSGGLDTQYFGPGTRLTVL.